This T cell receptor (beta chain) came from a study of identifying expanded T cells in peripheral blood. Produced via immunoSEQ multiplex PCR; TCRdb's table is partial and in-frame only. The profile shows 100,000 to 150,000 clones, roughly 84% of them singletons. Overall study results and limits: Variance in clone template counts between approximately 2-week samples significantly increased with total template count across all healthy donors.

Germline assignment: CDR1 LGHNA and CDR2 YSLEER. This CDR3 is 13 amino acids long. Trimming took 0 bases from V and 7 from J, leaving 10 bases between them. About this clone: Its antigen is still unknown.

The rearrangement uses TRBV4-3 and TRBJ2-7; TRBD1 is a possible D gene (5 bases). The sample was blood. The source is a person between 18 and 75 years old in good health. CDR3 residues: CASSQDRAREQYF. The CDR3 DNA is TGCGCCAGCAGCCAAGACAGGGCTCGGGAGCAGTACTTC.